This T cell receptor beta chain was sequenced for a study of OX40 agonist ivuxolimab in advanced cancers. V was pared by 4 bases and J by 4 bases, with 4 bases of the junction left unmatched. CDR3 length equals 14 residues. Germline V gene data show CDR1 as LNHDA and CDR2 as SQIVND (reference sequence). Clones were read by immunoSEQ multiplex PCR, and TCRdb kept only the in-frame ones, dropping some. The sample has fewer than 8,500 clones, roughly 71% seen once. The input for sequencing was CD4+ or CD8+ T cells sorted from blood, taken in a trial of the OX40 agonist ivuxolimab. This chain connects TRBV19 to TRBJ2-7; 10 bases line up with TRBD1. The receptor was isolated from an adult with an advanced solid tumor such as melanoma, head and neck, liver or kidney cancer. DNA of the CDR3: TGTGCCAGTAGTACAGACAGGGGGCTATACGAGCAGTACTTC. Translated: CASSTDRGLYEQYF.